The source of this T cell receptor (beta chain) is a study of TIL therapy for anti-PD-1-resistant metastatic lung cancer. Documented time point: pre-treatment sample, taken before nivolumab and TIL therapy. Pleural nodules or supraclavicular lymph nodes made up most of the excised metastases sampled. This was the immunoSEQ v3 assay. Produced via immunoSEQ multiplex PCR; TCRdb's table is partial and in-frame only. The data show more than 20,000 clones, with about 63% seen just once and roughly 16% held by the top ten. V was clipped by 1 base and J by 0 bases; unmatched bases: 6. There are 18 residues in the CDR3. The V gene's germline CDR1 is SGHKS and CDR2 YYEKEE (reference sequence).

The clonotype originates from a woman between 25 and 85 years old with non-small cell lung cancer. The rearrangement links TRBV5-5 to TRBJ2-1; 11 nucleotides agree with TRBD2. The material sequenced was tumor tissue, taken at baseline. CDR3 nucleotide sequence: TGTGCCAGCAGCTTGATTCCTCTAGCGGGAGGCTCCTACAATGAGCAGTTCTTC. This translates into CASSLIPLAGGSYNEQFF.